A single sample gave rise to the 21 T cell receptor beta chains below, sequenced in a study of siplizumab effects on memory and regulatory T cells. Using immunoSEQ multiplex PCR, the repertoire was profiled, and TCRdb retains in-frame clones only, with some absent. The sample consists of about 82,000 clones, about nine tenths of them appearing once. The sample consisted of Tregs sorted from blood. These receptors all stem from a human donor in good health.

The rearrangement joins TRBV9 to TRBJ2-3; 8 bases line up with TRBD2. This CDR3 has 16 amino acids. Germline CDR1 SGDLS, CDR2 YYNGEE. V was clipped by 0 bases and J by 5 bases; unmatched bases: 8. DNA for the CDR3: TGTGCCAGCAGCGTAGCGGGGACTAGTCTTGGAGATACGCAGTATTTT. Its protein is CASSVAGTSLGDTQYF.

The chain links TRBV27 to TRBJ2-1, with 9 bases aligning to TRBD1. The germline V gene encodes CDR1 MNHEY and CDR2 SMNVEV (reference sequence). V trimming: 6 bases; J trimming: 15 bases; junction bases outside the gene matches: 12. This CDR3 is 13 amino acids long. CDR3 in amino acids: CASSPGQGFWGFF. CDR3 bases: TGTGCCAGCAGCCCGGGACAGGGCTTTTGGGGGTTCTTC.

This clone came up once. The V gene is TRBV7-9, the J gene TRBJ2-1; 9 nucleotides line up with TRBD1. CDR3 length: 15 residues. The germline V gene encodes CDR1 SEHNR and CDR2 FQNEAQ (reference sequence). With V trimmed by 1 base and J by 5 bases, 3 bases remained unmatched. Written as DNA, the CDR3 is TGTGCCAGCAGCTTAGAGGGGACAGGGAACAATGAGCAGTTCTTC. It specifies CASSLEGTGNNEQFF.

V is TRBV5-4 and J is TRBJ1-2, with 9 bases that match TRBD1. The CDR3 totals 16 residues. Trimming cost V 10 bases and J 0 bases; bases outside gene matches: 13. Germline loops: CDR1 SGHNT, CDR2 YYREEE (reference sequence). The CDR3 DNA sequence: TGTGCCGGACATACAGGGGGCATAATTTCTAACTATGGCTACACCTTC. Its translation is CAGHTGGIISNYGYTF. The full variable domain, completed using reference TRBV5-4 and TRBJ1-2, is ETGVTQSPTHLIKTRGQQVTLRCSSQSGHNTVSWYQQALGQGPQFIFQYYREEENGRGNFPPRFSGLQFPNYSSELNVNALELDDSALYLCAGHTGGIISNYGYTFGSGTRLTVV.

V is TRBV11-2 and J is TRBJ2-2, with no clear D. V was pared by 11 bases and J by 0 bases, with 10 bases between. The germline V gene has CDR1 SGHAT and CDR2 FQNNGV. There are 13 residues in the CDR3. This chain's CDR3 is CASQFANTGELFF. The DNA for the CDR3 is TGTGCCTCTCAGTTCGCGAACACCGGGGAGCTGTTTTTT.

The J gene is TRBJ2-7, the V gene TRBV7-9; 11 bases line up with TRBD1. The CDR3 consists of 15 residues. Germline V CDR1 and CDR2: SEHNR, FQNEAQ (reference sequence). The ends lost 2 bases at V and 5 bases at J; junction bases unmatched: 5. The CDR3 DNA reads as TGTGCCAGCAGCTTAAAGGGACAGGGGGGCCACGAGCAGTACTTC. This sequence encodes CASSLKGQGGHEQYF.

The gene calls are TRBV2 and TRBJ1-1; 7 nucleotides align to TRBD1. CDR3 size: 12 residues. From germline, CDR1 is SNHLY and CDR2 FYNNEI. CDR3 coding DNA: TGTGGCCAGGGGACAGAATGGACTGAAGCTTTCTTT. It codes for CGQGTEWTEAFF.

CDR3 loop: CASSNIYTSQDSSGANVLTF. The CDR3 DNA reads as TGTGCCAGTAGCAATATATACACCTCACAGGACAGCTCTGGGGCCAACGTCCTGACTTTC. This chain connects TRBV19 to TRBJ2-6; D is perhaps TRBD1 (6 bases). This CDR3 is built from 20 residues. Germline V gene sequence: CDR1 LNHDA, CDR2 SQIVND (reference sequence). V lost 6 bases, J lost 0 bases, and 24 bases lay in between.

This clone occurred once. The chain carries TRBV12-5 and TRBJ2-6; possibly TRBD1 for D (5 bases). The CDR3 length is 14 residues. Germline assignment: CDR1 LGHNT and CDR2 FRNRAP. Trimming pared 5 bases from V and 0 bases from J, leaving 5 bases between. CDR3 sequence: CASGRGSGANVLTF. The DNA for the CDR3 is TGTGCTAGTGGTAGGGGCTCTGGGGCCAACGTCCTGACTTTC.

DNA of the CDR3: TGTGCCAGCAGTGTGAAAGGGAGGTCGTGGGTGCGTTTCTTT. Translation gives CASSVKGRSWVRFF. The genes are TRBV25-1 and TRBJ1-1; D gene uncertain. This CDR3 region has 14 residues. V was shortened by 4 bases and J by 13 bases, with 22 bases between the two germline ends. Germline CDR1 MGHDK, CDR2 SYGVNS.

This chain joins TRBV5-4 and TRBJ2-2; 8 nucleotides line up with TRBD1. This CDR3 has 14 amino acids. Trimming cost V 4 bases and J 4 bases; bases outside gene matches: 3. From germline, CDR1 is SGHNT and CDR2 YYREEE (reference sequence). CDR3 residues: CASSPGQATGELFF. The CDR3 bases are TGTGCCAGCAGCCCGGGACAGGCCACCGGGGAGCTGTTTTTT.

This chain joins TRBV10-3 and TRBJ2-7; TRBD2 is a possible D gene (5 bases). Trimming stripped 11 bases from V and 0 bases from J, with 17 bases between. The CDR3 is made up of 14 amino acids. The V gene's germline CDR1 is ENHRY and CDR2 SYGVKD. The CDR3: CAAKAHLASYEQYF. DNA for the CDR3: TGTGCCGCAAAGGCTCATCTAGCCTCCTACGAGCAGTACTTC.

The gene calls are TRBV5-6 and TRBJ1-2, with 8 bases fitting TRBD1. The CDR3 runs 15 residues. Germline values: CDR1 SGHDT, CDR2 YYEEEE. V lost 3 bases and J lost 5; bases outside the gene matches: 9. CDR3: CASSSQADRVYGYTF. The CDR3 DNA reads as TGTGCCAGCAGCTCACAGGCGGACAGGGTATATGGCTACACCTTC.

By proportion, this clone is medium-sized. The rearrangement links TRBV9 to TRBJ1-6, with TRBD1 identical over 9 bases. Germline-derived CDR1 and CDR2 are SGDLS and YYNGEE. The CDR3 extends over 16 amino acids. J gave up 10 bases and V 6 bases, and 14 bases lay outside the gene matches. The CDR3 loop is CASNRGTGTGISPLHF. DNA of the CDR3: TGTGCCAGCAATAGAGGGACCGGGACAGGGATCTCACCCCTCCACTTT. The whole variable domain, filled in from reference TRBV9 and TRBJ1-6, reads DSGVTQTPKHLITATGQRVTLRCSPRSGDLSVYWYQQSLDQGLQFLIQYYNGEERAKGNILERFSAQQFPDLHSELNLSSLELGDSALYFCASNRGTGTGISPLHFGNGTRLTVT.

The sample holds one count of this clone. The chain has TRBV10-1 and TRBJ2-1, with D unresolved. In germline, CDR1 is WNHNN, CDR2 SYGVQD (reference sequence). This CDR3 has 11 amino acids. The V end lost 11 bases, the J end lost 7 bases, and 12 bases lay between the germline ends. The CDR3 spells CAGRYGNEQFF. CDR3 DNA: TGCGCCGGGCGATATGGAAATGAGCAGTTCTTC.

CDR3 bases: TGTGCCACCAGCAGAGATGTGGGGGTTAAGACAGATACGCAGTATTTT. Translation: CATSRDVGVKTDTQYF. The V call is TRBV15, the J call TRBJ2-3, with D possibly called TRBD1 or TRBD2 (5 bases each). The CDR3 sequence is 16 residues long. Trimming removed 0 bases from V and 3 bases from J, with 13 bases in between. Germline CDR1 and CDR2: LNHNV and YYDKDF (reference sequence).

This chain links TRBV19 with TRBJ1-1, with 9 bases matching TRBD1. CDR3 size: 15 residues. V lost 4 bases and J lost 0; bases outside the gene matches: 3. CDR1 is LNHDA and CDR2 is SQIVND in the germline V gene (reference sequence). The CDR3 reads CASSNGQGMNTEAFF. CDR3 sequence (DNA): TGTGCCAGTAGTAATGGACAGGGGATGAACACTGAAGCTTTCTTT.

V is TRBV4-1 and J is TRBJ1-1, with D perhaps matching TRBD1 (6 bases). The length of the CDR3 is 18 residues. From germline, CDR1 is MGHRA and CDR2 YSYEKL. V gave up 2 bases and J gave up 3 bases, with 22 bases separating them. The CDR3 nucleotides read TGCGCCAGCAGCCAATTTGGTAGGGGGGTGTTAAGGGACACTGAAGCTTTCTTT. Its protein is CASSQFGRGVLRDTEAFF.

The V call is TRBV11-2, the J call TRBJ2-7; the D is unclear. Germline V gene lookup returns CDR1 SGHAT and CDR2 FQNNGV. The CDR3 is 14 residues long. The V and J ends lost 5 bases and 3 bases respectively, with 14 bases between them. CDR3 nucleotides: TGTGCCAGCAGCCCCACGACTGTCTACTACGAGCAGTACTTC. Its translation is CASSPTTVYYEQYF.

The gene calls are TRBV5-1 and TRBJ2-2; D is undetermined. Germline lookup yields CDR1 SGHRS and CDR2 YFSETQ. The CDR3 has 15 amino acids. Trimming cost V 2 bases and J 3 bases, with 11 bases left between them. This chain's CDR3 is CASSFGPQDTGELFF. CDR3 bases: TGCGCCAGCAGCTTCGGACCGCAGGACACCGGGGAGCTGTTTTTT.

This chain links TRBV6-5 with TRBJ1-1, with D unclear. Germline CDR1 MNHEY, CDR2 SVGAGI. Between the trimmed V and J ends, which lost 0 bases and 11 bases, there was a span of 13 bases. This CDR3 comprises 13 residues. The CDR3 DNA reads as TGTGCCAGCAGTTACTCGATGGAGAGGTTCGCTTTCTTT. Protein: CASSYSMERFAFF.